One sample yielded the 17 T cell receptor beta chains listed below, sequenced in a study of OX40 agonist ivuxolimab in advanced cancers. Repertoires were generated with immunoSEQ multiplex PCR, while TCRdb's copy carries only in-frame clones and drops some. The table shows roughly 100,000 clones, with around 90% occurring only once. Specimen: CD4+ or CD8+ T cells sorted from blood, collected in a trial of the OX40 agonist ivuxolimab. The receptor source for this set is an adult with an advanced solid tumor such as melanoma, head and neck, liver or kidney cancer.

The chain combines TRBV6-5 with TRBJ2-3, with D maybe TRBD1 (6 bases). Germline assignment: CDR1 MNHEY and CDR2 SVGAGI. The ends were cut back, 6 bases at V and 2 bases at J, with 12 bases in the middle. The CDR3 totals 14 residues. The CDR3 sequence is CASSHGQFTDTQYF. The CDR3 bases are TGTGCCAGCAGCCACGGACAGTTCACAGATACGCAGTATTTT.

Note on this clone: Lacking the conserved final phenylalanine or tryptophan, this CDR3 likely reflects a read error. Because the CDR3's place on the DNA is in doubt, the DNA is left out and the CDR3 is given as listed by TCRdb. The gene calls are TRBV4-1 and TRBJ1-5. CDR1 is MGHRA and CDR2 is YSYEKL in the germline V gene. The CDR3 extends over 13 residues, inclusive of both ends. CDR3 loop: CASSQDVEGAGHS.

In nucleotides, the CDR3 is TGTGCCAGCAGCTTTAGTTACGAGCAGTACTTC. Its protein is CASSFSYEQYF. J is TRBJ2-7 and V is TRBV7-6; D remains unclear. The V end was cut by 3 bases, the J end by 4 bases, with 4 bases between. The CDR3 extends over 11 amino acids. Germline CDR1 is SGHVS and CDR2 is FNYEAQ.

The CDR3 spells CASSWDRAQPQHF. In nucleotides, the CDR3 is TGTGCCAGCAGCTGGGACAGGGCCCAGCCCCAGCATTTT. V gene TRBV27 combines with J gene TRBJ1-5; 9 nucleotides agree with TRBD1. Germline lookup yields CDR1 MNHEY and CDR2 SMNVEV (reference sequence). The CDR3 is made up of 13 amino acids. V lost 6 bases and J lost 7; bases outside the gene matches: 4.

This chain links TRBV2 with TRBJ2-3; no reliable D call. CDR1 and CDR2 (germline): SNHLY, FYNNEI. Trimming left V 4 bases short and J 0 bases short, with 14 bases between. CDR3 size: 16 residues. CDR3 bases: TGTGCCAGCAGTGTAGATGCGTTCGCTAGCACAGATACGCAGTATTTT. Translating gives CASSVDAFASTDTQYF.

The chain carries TRBV7-8 and TRBJ2-7; D might be TRBD2 (5 bases). The CDR3 runs to 15 residues. CDR1 SGHVS and CDR2 FQNEAQ come from the germline V gene. Trimming shortened V by 0 bases and J by 0 bases, and 9 bases separated the two germline ends. The CDR3 protein is CASSLAGAASYEQYF. CDR3 nucleotide sequence: TGTGCCAGCAGCTTAGCGGGAGCAGCCTCCTACGAGCAGTACTTC.

This CDR3 is CASSFGGGYEQYF. The CDR3 DNA sequence: TGTGCCAGCAGCTTCGGAGGGGGCTACGAGCAGTACTTC. This chain links TRBV5-4 with TRBJ2-5; tentatively, D is TRBD1 or TRBD2 (6 bases each). The J call is doubtful: the DNA matches TRBJ2-7 better. Germline-derived CDR1 and CDR2 are SGHNT and YYREEE (reference sequence). The CDR3 totals 13 residues.

The chain carries TRBV10-3 and TRBJ2-7; 7 bases align to TRBD1. Germline V CDR1 and CDR2: ENHRY, SYGVKD. The length of the CDR3 is 14 residues. J was trimmed by 2 bases and V by 0 bases; bases with no gene match: 1. CDR3 region: CAISESDRAYEQYF. Written as DNA, the CDR3 is TGTGCCATCAGTGAGTCAGACAGGGCCTACGAGCAGTACTTC.

The table lists this clone with a count of one. This chain joins TRBV5-1 and TRBJ1-2; D perhaps matches TRBD1 (6 bases). Germline CDR1 SGHRS, CDR2 YFSETQ. The CDR3 consists of 14 residues. The V and J ends lost 0 bases and 3 bases respectively, with 9 bases between them. The CDR3 DNA follows: TGCGCCAGCAGCTTGGACAGGGTATACTATGGCTACACCTTC. The encoded protein is CASSLDRVYYGYTF. The whole variable domain, remainder taken from reference TRBV5-1 and TRBJ1-2, is KAGVTQTPRYLIKTRGQQVTLSCSPISGHRSVSWYQQTPGQGLQFLFEYFSETQRNKGNFPGRFSGRQFSNSRSEMNVSTLELGDSALYLCASSLDRVYYGYTFGSGTRLTVV.

The chain couples TRBV27 to TRBJ2-4; TRBD2 matches at 10 bases. Germline V gives CDR1 MNHEY, CDR2 SMNVEV (reference sequence). The junction had 6 bases not matched to a gene; V was cut back by 6 bases and J by 7 bases. The CDR3 has 14 residues. CDR3 nucleotides: TGTGCCAGCAGGTCGGGACTAGCGCAGAACATTCAGTACTTC. Protein product: CASRSGLAQNIQYF.

The V and J genes are TRBV29-1 and TRBJ2-3; 11 bases agree with TRBD2. CDR3 length: 15 residues. CDR1 SQVTM and CDR2 ANQGSEA come from the germline V gene. V lost 6 bases to trimming and J lost 2 bases; unmatched junction nucleotides: 7. CDR3 nucleotides: TGCAGCGTCCGGACTAGCGGGCACATCACAGATACGCAGTATTTT. Encoded protein: CSVRTSGHITDTQYF.

V is TRBV7-3 and J is TRBJ2-7; D unresolved. The CDR3 runs to 14 residues. Germline-derived CDR1 and CDR2 are SGHTA and FQGTGA. Trimming stripped 2 bases from V and 2 bases from J, with 10 bases between. In DNA form, the CDR3 reads TGTGCCAGCAGCTTAGTGGGCGGTACCTACGAGCAGTACTTC. It codes for CASSLVGGTYEQYF.

The V call is TRBV9, the J call TRBJ2-2; D unclear. Trimming took 0 bases from V and 1 from J, leaving 7 bases between them. The germline V gene encodes CDR1 SGDLS and CDR2 YYNGEE. The CDR3 has 15 residues. The CDR3 region has the DNA TGTGCCAGCAGCGTAGGTGGGGTGAACACCGGGGAGCTGTTTTTT. Its translation is CASSVGGVNTGELFF.

The chain links TRBV5-4 to TRBJ1-4; D is undetermined. Trimming took off 4 bases at V and 4 bases at J, with 8 bases between the two ends. Germline V gene lookup returns CDR1 SGHNT and CDR2 YYREEE (reference sequence). CDR3 length: 13 amino acids. Here the CDR3 DNA reads TGTGCCAGCAGCCCGGACCTTAATGAAAAACTGTTTTTT. It encodes CASSPDLNEKLFF.

CDR3 in DNA: TGTGCCAGCAGCGACCGCCGGGACCTCATCGGAGGTGAAAAACTGTTTTTT. Amino acid sequence: CASSDRRDLIGGEKLFF. The chain joins TRBV9 to TRBJ1-4; tentative D call: TRBD1 (5 bases). Trimming left V 3 bases short and J 7 bases short, with 22 bases between. Per the germline V gene, CDR1 is SGDLS and CDR2 is YYNGEE. The CDR3 runs 17 residues.

This rearrangement joins TRBV28 to TRBJ2-7, with TRBD2 identical over 8 bases. Germline CDR1 MDHEN, CDR2 SYDVKM. The ends lost 3 bases at V and 3 bases at J; junction bases unmatched: 7. The CDR3 extends over 15 amino acids. CDR3 DNA sequence: TGTGCCAGCAGTTTCCTTAGCGGGGCAGGCTACGAGCAGTACTTC. Protein sequence: CASSFLSGAGYEQYF.

The chain joins TRBV27 to TRBJ2-7; 8 nucleotides align to TRBD1. The J segment lost 5 bases and the V segment lost 4 bases, leaving 1 base of the junction unmatched. CDR1 and CDR2 from the germline V gene are MNHEY and SMNVEV (reference sequence). The CDR3 has 12 residues. CDR3 amino acids: CASSSGGDEQYF. The CDR3 bases are TGTGCCAGCAGTTCAGGGGGCGACGAGCAGTACTTC.